This TCR beta chain was recovered during a study of cytomegalovirus exposure and HLA in healthy donors. The study ran its PCR with 60 Vbeta and 13 Jbeta primers. This table comes from immunoSEQ multiplex PCR, and its TCRdb copy is limited to in-frame clones, with some not included. This table holds around 46,000 clones. V was clipped by 1 base and J by 1 base, with 7 bases between them. The CDR3 extends over 14 amino acids. Germline V gives CDR1 SGHAT, CDR2 FQNNGV. This rearrangement joins TRBV11-2 to TRBJ1-1; D gene uncertain. This receptor was identified in a woman in her thirties or forties in good health and CMV-seronegative. The material sequenced was PBMCs. The CDR3 region has the DNA TGTGCCAGCAGCTTAGCTCCCGGGAACACTGAAGCTTTCTTT. This sequence encodes CASSLAPGNTEAFF.